This T cell receptor beta chain was profiled in a study of blood T cell repertoires in COVID-19. Overall study: The United States, Italy and Spain supplied acute and convalescent COVID-19 samples. PBMCs, B-cell-depleted T cells, or T cells provided the cDNA or gDNA that made up the material.

Germline V gene sequence: CDR1 SGHTA, CDR2 FQGNSA. CDR3 length: 15 residues. V lost 1 base to trimming and J lost 6 bases, with 13 bases between them. TCRdb's table, derived via immunoSEQ multiplex PCR, lists solely in-frame clones and lacks some. The repertoire holds some 120,000 clones, with approximately 83% as singletons. This clonotype was sampled from a woman aged 45-60 years who had recovered from COVID-19. Input material: peripheral blood. This chain joins TRBV7-2 and TRBJ2-4, with a weak D call TRBD2 (6 bases). This CDR3 is CASSLVGGAGNIQYF. As DNA, the CDR3 is TGTGCCAGCAGCTTAGTTGGCGGGGCCGGAAACATTCAGTACTTC.